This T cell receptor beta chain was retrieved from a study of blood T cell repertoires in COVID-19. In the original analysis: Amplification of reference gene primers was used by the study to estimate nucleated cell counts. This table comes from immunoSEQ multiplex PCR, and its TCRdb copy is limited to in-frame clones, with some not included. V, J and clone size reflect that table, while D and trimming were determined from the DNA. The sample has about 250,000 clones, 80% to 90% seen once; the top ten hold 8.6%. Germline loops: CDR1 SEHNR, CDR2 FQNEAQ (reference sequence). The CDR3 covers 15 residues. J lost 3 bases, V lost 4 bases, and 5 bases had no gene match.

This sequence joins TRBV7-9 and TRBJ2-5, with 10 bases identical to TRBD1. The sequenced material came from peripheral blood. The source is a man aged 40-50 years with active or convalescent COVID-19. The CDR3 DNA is TGTGCCAGCAGCTGGAAGGGACAGGGGAAAGAGACCCAGTACTTC. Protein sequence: CASSWKGQGKETQYF.